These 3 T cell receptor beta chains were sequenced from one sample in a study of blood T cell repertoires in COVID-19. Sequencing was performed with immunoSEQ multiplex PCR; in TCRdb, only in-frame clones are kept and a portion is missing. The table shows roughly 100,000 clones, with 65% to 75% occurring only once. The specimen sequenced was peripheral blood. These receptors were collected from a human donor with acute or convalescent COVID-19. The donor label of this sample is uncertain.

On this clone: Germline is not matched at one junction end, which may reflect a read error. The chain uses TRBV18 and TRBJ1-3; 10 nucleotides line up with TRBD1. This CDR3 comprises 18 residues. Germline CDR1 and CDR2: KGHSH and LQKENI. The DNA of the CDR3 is TGTGCCAGCTCGCCACAACCGGGACAGGGGAGCGGGAAGAACACCATATATTTT. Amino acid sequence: CASSPQPGQGSGKNTIYF. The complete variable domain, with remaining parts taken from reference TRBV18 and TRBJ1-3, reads NAGVMQNPRHLVRRRGQEARLRCSPMKGHSHVYWYRQLPEEGLKFMVYLQKENIIDESGMPKERFSAEFPKEGPSILRIQQVVRGDSAAYFCASSPQPGQGSGKNTIYFGEGSWLTVV.

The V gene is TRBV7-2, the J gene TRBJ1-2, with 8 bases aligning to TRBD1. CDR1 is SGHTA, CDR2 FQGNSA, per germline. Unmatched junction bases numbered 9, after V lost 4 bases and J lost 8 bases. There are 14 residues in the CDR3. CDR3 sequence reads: CASSSRTGRDGYTF. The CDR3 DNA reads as TGTGCCAGCAGCTCTAGGACAGGGCGCGACGGCTACACCTTC.

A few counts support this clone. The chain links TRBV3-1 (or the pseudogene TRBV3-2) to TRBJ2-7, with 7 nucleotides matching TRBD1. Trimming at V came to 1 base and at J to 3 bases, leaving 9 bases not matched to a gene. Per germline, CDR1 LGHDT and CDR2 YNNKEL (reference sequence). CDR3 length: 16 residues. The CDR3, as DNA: TGTGCCAGCAGCCAAGTGAGGACAGGACTTATCTACGAGCAGTACTTC. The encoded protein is CASSQVRTGLIYEQYF.